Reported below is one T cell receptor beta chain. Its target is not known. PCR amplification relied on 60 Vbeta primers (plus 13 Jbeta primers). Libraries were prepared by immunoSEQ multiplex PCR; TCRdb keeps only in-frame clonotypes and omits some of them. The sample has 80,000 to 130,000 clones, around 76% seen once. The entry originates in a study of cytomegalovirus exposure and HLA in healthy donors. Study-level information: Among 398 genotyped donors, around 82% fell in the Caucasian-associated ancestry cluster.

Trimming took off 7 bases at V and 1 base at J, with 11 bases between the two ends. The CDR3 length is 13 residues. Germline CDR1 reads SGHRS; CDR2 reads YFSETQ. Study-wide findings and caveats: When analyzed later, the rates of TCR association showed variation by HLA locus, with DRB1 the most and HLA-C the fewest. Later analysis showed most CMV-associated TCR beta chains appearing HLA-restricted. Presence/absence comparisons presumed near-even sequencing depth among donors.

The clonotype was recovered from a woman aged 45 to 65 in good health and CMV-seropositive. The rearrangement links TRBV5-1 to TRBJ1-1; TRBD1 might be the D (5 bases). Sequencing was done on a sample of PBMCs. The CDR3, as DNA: TGCGCCAGCTCAAGAGACAGGAACACTGAAGCTTTCTTT. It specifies CASSRDRNTEAFF. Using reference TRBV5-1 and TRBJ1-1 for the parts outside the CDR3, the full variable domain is KAGVTQTPRYLIKTRGQQVTLSCSPISGHRSVSWYQQTPGQGLQFLFEYFSETQRNKGNFPGRFSGRQFSNSRSEMNVSTLELGDSALYLCASSRDRNTEAFFGQGTRLTVV.